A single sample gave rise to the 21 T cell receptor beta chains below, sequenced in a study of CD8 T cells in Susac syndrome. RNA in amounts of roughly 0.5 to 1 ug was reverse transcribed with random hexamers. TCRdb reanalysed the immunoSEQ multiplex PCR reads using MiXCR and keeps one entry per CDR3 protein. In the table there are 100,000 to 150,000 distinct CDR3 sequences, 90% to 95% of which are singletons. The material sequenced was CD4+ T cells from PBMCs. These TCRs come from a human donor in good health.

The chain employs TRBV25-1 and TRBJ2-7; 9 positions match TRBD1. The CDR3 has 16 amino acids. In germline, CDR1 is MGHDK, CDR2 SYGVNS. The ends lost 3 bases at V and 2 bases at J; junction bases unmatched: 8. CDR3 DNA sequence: TGTGCCAGCAGTGAGTCAACCACAGGGGGCACCTACGAGCAGTACTTC. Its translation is CASSESTTGGTYEQYF.

Written as DNA, the CDR3 is TGTGCCAGCAGCAGGGACGGCGGTCGGGATGAGCAGTTCTTC. This codes for CASSRDGGRDEQFF. The rearrangement links TRBV7-9 to TRBJ2-1; TRBD1 or TRBD2 may be the D gene (5 bases each). Germline values: CDR1 SEHNR, CDR2 FQNEAQ (reference sequence). This CDR3 comprises 14 residues. Trimming pared 5 bases from V and 8 bases from J, leaving 16 bases between.

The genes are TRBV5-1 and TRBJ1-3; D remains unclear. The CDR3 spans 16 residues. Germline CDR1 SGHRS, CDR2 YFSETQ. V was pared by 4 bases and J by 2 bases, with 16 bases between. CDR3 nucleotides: TGCGCCAGCAGCCCGGAGGGTCGGCTGGCTGGAAACACCATATATTTT. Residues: CASSPEGRLAGNTIYF. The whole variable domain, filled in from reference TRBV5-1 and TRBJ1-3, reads KAGVTQTPRYLIKTRGQQVTLSCSPISGHRSVSWYQQTPGQGLQFLFEYFSETQRNKGNFPGRFSGRQFSNSRSEMNVSTLELGDSALYLCASSPEGRLAGNTIYFGEGSWLTVV.

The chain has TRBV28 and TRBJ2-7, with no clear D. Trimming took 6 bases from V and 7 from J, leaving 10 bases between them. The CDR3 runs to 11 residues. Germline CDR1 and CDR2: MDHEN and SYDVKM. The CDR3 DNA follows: TGTGCCAGCAGCCCCTCGAGGGAGCAGTACTTC. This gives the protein CASSPSREQYF.

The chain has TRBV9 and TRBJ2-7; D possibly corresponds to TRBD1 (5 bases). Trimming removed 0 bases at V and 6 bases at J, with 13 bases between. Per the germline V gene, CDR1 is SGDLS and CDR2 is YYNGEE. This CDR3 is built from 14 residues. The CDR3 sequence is CASSVDQGLGEQYF. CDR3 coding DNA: TGTGCCAGCAGCGTAGATCAGGGTCTTGGCGAGCAGTACTTC.

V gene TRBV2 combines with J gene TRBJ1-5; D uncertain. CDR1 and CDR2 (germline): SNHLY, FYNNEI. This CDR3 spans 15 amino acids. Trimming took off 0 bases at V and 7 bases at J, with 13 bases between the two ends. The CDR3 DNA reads TGTGCCAGCAGTGAAGCGCTAAGGAGAGAGCAGCCCCAGCATTTT. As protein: CASSEALRREQPQHF. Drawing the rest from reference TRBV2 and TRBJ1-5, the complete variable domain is EPEVTQTPSHQVTQMGQEVILRCVPISNHLYFYWYRQILGQKVEFLVSFYNNEISEKSEIFDDQFSVERPDGSNFTLKIRSTKLEDSAMYFCASSEALRREQPQHFGDGTRLSIL.

As DNA, the CDR3 is TGTGCCAGTGGAGCCCAGGGGGCCGGCACCGGGGAGCTGTTTTTT. As protein: CASGAQGAGTGELFF. The J gene is TRBJ2-2, the V gene TRBV19, with 8 nucleotides matching TRBD1. The length of the CDR3 is 15 residues. CDR1 LNHDA and CDR2 SQIVND come from the germline V gene (reference sequence). Trimming cost V 8 bases and J 4 bases; bases outside gene matches: 9.

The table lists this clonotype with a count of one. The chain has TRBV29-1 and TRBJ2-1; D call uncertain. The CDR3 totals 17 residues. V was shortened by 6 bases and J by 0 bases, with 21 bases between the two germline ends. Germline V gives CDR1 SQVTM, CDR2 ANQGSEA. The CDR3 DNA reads TGCAGCGTGGAACGGGTTGGTAGCCGGAGCTCCTACAATGAGCAGTTCTTC. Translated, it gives CSVERVGSRSSYNEQFF.

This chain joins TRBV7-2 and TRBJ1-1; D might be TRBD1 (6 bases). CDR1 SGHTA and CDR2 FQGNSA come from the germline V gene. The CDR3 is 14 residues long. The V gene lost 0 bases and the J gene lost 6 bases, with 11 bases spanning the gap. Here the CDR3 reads CASSLAGGQPEAFF. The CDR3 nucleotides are TGTGCCAGCAGCTTAGCGGGTGGACAGCCTGAAGCTTTCTTT.

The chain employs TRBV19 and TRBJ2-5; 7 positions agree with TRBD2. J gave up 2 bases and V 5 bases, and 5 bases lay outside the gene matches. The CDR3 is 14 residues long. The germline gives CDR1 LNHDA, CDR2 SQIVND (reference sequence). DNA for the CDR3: TGTGCCAGTAGTGCCGGGAGGATGCAAGAGACCCAGTACTTC. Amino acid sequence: CASSAGRMQETQYF.

CDR3 DNA sequence: TGTGCCAGCAGTGAATCCCGCGGGAGCACCACCCAGTACTTC. The encoded protein is CASSESRGSTTQYF. The chain joins TRBV25-1 to TRBJ2-5; TRBD2 matches at 7 bases. After removal of 1 base from V and 8 bases from J, the junction contained 7 bases not matched to a gene. The length of the CDR3 is 14 residues. Germline V gives CDR1 MGHDK, CDR2 SYGVNS. The full variable domain, completed using reference TRBV25-1 and TRBJ2-5, is EADIYQTPRYLVIGTGKKITLECSQTMGHDKMYWYQQDPGMELHLIHYSYGVNSTEKGDLSSESTVSRIRTEHFPLTLESARPSHTSQYLCASSESRGSTTQYFGPGTRLLVL.

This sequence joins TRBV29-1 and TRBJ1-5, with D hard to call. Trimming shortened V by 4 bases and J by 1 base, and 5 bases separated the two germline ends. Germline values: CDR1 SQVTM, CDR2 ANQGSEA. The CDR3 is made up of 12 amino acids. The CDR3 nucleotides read TGCAGCGTTGGGTACAGCAATCAGCCCCAGCATTTT. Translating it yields CSVGYSNQPQHF.

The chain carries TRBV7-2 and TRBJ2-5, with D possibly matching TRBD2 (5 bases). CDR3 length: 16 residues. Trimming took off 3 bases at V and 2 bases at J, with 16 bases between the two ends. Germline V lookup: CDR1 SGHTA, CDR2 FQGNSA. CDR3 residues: CASSLMSSGKQETQYF. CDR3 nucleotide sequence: TGTGCCAGCAGCTTGATGTCATCGGGGAAACAAGAGACCCAGTACTTC. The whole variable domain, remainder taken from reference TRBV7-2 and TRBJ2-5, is GAGVSQSPSNKVTEKGKDVELRCDPISGHTALYWYRQSLGQGLEFLIYFQGNSAPDKSGLPSDRFSAERTGGSVSTLTIQRTQQEDSAVYLCASSLMSSGKQETQYFGPGTRLLVL.

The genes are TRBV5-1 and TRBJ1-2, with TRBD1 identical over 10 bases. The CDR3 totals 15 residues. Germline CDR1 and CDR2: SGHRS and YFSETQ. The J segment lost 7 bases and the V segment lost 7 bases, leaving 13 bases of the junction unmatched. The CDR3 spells CASLNPGQGIGGYTF. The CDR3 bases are TGCGCCAGCCTGAACCCGGGACAGGGGATTGGTGGCTACACCTTC. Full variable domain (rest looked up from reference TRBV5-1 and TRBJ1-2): KAGVTQTPRYLIKTRGQQVTLSCSPISGHRSVSWYQQTPGQGLQFLFEYFSETQRNKGNFPGRFSGRQFSNSRSEMNVSTLELGDSALYLCASLNPGQGIGGYTFGSGTRLTVV.

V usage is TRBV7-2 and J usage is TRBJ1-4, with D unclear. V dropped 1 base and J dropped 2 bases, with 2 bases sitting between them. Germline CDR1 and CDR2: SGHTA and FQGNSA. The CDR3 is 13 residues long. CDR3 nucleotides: TGTGCCAGCAGCTTAGACACTAATGAAAAACTGTTTTTT. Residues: CASSLDTNEKLFF.

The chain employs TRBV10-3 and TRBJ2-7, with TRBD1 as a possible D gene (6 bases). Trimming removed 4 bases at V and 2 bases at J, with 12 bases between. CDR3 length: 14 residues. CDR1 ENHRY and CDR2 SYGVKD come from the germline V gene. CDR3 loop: CAISGNRATYEQYF. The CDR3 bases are TGTGCCATCAGTGGGAACAGGGCTACCTACGAGCAGTACTTC.

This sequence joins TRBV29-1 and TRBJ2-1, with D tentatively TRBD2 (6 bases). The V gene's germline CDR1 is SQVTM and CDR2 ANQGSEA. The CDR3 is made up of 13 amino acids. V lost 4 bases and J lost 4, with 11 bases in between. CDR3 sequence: CSVGGVGYNEQFF. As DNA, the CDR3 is TGCAGCGTTGGCGGGGTCGGATACAATGAGCAGTTCTTC.

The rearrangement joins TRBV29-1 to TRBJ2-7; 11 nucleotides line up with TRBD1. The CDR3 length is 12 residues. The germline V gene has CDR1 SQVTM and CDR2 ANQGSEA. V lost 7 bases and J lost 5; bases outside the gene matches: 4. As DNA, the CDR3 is TGCAGCGCCGGGACAGGGGGTAACGAGCAGTACTTC. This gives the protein CSAGTGGNEQYF.

The CDR3 DNA reads as TGTGCCAGCAGCTTAGAGGGGCGTCGCCAAGAGACCCAGTACTTC. Its translation: CASSLEGRRQETQYF. The chain has TRBV7-2 and TRBJ2-5; TRBD1 might be the D (5 bases). CDR3 length equals 15 residues. The germline CDR1 and CDR2 sequences are SGHTA and FQGNSA. V was shortened by 1 base and J by 1 base, with 10 bases between the two germline ends. Full variable domain (missing parts from reference TRBV7-2 and TRBJ2-5): GAGVSQSPSNKVTEKGKDVELRCDPISGHTALYWYRQSLGQGLEFLIYFQGNSAPDKSGLPSDRFSAERTGGSVSTLTIQRTQQEDSAVYLCASSLEGRRQETQYFGPGTRLLVL.

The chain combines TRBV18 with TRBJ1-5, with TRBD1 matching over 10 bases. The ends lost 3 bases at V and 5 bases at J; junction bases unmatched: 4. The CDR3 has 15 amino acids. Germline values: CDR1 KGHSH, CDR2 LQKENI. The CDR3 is CASSPGQGVDQPQHF. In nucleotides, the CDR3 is TGTGCCAGCTCACCCGGACAGGGGGTAGATCAGCCCCAGCATTTT.

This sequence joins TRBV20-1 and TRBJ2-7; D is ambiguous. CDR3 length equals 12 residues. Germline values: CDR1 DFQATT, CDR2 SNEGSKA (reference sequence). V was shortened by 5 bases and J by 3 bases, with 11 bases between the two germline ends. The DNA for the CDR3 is TGCAGTGCTCCGAATCCCCTCTACGAGCAGTACTTC. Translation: CSAPNPLYEQYF.